This TCR beta chain stems from a study of Ad26.COV2.S vaccination and SARS-CoV-2 variants. The table came from immunoSEQ multiplex PCR; TCRdb's copy has only in-frame clones and leaves some out. Of roughly 380,000 clones in the sample, about 90% were seen once. CDR3 length: 15 amino acids. The germline V gene has CDR1 LGHDT and CDR2 YNNKEL (reference sequence). Trimming pared 1 base from V and 6 bases from J, leaving 15 bases between. The sample consisted of peripheral blood, taken after recovery from COVID-19. This sequence was found in a human donor who had recovered from COVID-19. The V gene is TRBV3-1 (or the pseudogene TRBV3-2), the J gene TRBJ1-1; maybe TRBD1 (5 bases). CDR3 sequence reads: CASSQVGPGTPEAFF. CDR3 nucleotides: TGTGCCAGCAGCCAAGTCGGGCCGGGGACCCCTGAAGCTTTCTTT.